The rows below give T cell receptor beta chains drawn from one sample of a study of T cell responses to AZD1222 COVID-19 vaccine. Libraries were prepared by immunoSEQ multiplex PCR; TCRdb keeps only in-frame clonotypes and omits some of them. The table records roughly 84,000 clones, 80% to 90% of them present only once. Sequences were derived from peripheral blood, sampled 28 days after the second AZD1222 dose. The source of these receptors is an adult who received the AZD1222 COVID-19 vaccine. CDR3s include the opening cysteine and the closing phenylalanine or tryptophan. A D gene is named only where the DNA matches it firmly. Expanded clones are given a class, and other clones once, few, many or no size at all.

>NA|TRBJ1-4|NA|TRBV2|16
CASSRASLQGNEKLFF
TGTGCCAGCAGTCGAGCTAGTCTACAAGGGAATGAAAAACTGTTTTTT
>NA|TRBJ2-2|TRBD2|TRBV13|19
CASSSSGLAGGGFFGELFF
TGTGCCAGCAGCTCCTCGGGACTAGCGGGAGGCGGTTTTTTCGGGGAGCTGTTTTTT
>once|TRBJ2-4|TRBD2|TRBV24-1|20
CATSDYLGLAGPRPKNIQYF
TGTGCCACCAGTGATTACCTGGGACTAGCGGGACCTCGTCCCAAAAACATTCAGTACTTC
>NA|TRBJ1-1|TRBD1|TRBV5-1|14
CASSAGQGIPEAFF
TGCGCCAGCAGCGCCGGACAGGGAATCCCTGAAGCTTTCTTT
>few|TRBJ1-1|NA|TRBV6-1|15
CASSDPWGVGTEAFF
TGTGCCAGCAGTGACCCATGGGGTGTGGGGACTGAAGCTTTCTTT
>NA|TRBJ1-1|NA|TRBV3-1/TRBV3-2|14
CASSPSGGDTEAFF
TGTGCCAGCAGCCCCTCAGGCGGGGACACTGAAGCTTTCTTT
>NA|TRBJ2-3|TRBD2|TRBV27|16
CASSLGWGGSTDTQYF
TGTGCCAGCAGTTTAGGGTGGGGGGGTAGTACAGATACGCAGTATTTT
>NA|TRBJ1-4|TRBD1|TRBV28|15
CASSLARGLNEKLFF
TGTGCCAGCAGTTTGGCAAGGGGGCTCAATGAAAAACTGTTTTTT
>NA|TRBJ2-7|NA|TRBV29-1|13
CSVGEVSSYEQYF
TGCAGCGTTGGAGAGGTAAGCTCCTACGAGCAGTACTTC
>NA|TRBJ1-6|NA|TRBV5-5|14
CASSASQGQTTLHF
TGTGCCAGCAGCGCCAGCCAAGGACAGACCACCCTCCACTTT
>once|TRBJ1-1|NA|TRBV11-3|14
CATTDRVMNTEAFF
TGTGCCACCACGGACAGAGTCATGAACACTGAAGCTTTCTTT
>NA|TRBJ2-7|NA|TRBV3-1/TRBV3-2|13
CASSQTGTYEQYF
TGTGCCAGCAGCCAAACCGGGACCTACGAGCAGTACTTC
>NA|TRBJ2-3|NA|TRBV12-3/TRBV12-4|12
CASSLSRDTQYF
TGTGCCAGCAGTTTATCTAGAGATACGCAGTATTTT
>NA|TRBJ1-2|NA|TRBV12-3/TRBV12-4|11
CASSRQYGYTF
TGTGCCAGCAGTCGACAGTATGGCTACACCTTC
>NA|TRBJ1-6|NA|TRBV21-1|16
CASSQRCGNQNSPLHF
TGTGCCAGCAGCCAGAGGTGTGGGAATCAAAATTCACCCCTCCACTTT
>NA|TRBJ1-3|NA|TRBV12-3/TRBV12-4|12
CAAGWRGNTIYF
TGTGCCGCAGGGTGGCGTGGAAACACCATATATTTT
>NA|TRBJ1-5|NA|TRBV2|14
CASSEGTTNQPQHF
TGTGCCAGCAGCGAAGGGACAACCAATCAGCCCCAGCATTTT
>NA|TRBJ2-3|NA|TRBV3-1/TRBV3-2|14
CASSQEGGPGTQYF
TGTGCCAGCAGCCAAGAGGGGGGGCCAGGTACGCAGTATTTT
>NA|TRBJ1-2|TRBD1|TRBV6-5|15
CASSYAPGGSYGYTF
TGTGCCAGCAGTTACGCTCCAGGGGGCTCCTATGGCTACACCTTC
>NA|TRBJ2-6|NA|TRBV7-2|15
CASSPTYSGANVLTF
TGTGCCAGCAGCCCGACGTACTCTGGGGCCAACGTCCTGACTTTC
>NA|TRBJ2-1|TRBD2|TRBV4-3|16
CASSPGASGGAHEQFF
TGCGCCAGCAGCCCGGGGGCTAGCGGGGGGGCCCATGAGCAGTTCTTC
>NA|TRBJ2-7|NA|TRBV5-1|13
CASSPWTVYEQYF
TGCGCCAGCAGCCCATGGACAGTCTACGAGCAGTACTTC
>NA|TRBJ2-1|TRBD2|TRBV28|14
CASSSGTRGVEQFF
TGTGCCAGCAGTTCCGGGACTAGAGGGGTTGAGCAGTTCTTC
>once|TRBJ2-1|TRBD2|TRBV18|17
CASSPPGLAGGNPEQFF
TGTGCCAGCTCACCACCTGGACTAGCGGGGGGTAATCCTGAGCAGTTCTTC
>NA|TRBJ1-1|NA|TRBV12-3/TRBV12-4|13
CASSLTGATEAFF
TGTGCCAGCAGTTTGACGGGGGCCACTGAAGCTTTCTTT
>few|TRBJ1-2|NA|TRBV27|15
CASTLRGSSNYGYTF
TGTGCCAGCACTTTACGGGGGTCTTCTAACTATGGCTACACCTTC
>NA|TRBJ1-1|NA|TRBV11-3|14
CASSNGRLNTEAFF
TGTGCCAGCAGCAACGGCCGATTGAACACTGAAGCTTTCTTT
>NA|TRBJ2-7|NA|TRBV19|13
CASSGQVYYEQYF
TGTGCCAGTAGTGGGCAGGTGTACTACGAGCAGTACTTC
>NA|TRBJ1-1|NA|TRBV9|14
CASSVAGVGSEAFF
TGTGCCAGCAGCGTAGCAGGGGTCGGGTCTGAAGCTTTCTTT
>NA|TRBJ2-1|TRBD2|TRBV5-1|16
CASSGGRTSGSNEQFF
TGCGCCAGCAGCGGAGGAAGGACTAGCGGGAGCAATGAGCAGTTCTTC
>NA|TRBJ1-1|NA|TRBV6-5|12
CASRAGTLEAFF
TGTGCCAGCAGGGCCGGGACACTTGAAGCTTTCTTT
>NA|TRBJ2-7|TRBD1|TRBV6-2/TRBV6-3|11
CASSYAGGQYF
TGTGCCAGCAGTTACGCAGGGGGTCAGTACTTC
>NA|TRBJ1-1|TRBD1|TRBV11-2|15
CASSLRGQANTEAFF
TGTGCCAGCAGCTTAAGAGGACAGGCGAACACTGAAGCTTTCTTT
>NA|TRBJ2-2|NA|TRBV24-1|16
CATSDFRGEDTGELFF
TGTGCCACCAGTGATTTTAGGGGGGAAGACACCGGGGAGCTGTTTTTT
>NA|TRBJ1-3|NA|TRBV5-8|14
CASSPVRSGNTIYF
TGTGCCAGCAGCCCGGTAAGGTCTGGAAACACCATATATTTT
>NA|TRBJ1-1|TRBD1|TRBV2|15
CASSPLGRGHTEAFF
TGTGCCAGCAGTCCCCTCGGCAGGGGGCATACTGAAGCTTTCTTT
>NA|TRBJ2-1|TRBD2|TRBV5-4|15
CASSLGSGAYNEQFF
TGTGCCAGCAGCTTAGGTAGCGGGGCCTACAATGAGCAGTTCTTC
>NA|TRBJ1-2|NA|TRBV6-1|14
CASSPLIGDYGYTF
TGTGCCAGCAGCCCCCTCATCGGAGACTATGGCTACACCTTC
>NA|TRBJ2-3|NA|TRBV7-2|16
CASSFVRGFSTDTQYF
TGTGCCAGCAGCTTTGTCCGCGGATTTAGCACAGATACGCAGTATTTT
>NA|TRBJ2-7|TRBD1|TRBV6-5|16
CASSSPSQGASYEQYF
TGTGCCAGCAGTTCTCCATCTCAGGGGGCATCCTACGAGCAGTACTTC
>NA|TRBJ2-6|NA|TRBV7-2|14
CASSFLVGANVLTF
TGTGCCAGCAGCTTCCTCGTGGGAGCCAACGTCCTGACTTTC
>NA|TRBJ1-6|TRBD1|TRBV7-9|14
CASSLGGTVGTLHF
TGTGCCAGCAGCTTAGGGGGGACAGTCGGCACCCTCCACTTT
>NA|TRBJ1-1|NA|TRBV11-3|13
CASSLSTNTEAFF
TGTGCCAGCAGCTTAAGCACGAACACTGAAGCTTTCTTT
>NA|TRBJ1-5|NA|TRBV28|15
CASSYPGTTNQPQHF
TGTGCCAGCAGTTATCCCGGGACCACCAATCAGCCCCAGCATTTT
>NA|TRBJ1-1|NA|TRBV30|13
CAVQGGFVTEAFF
TGTGCCGTACAGGGCGGGTTTGTCACTGAAGCTTTCTTT
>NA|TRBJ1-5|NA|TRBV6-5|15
CASSEGSAGNQPQHF
TGTGCCAGCAGCGAGGGGTCGGCAGGCAATCAGCCCCAGCATTTT
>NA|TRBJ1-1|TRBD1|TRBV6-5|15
CASRGDRGRNTEAFF
TGTGCCAGCAGGGGGGACAGGGGCCGGAACACTGAAGCTTTCTTT
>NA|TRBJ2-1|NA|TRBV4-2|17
CASSQDWKGSSYNEQFF
TGTGCCAGCAGCCAAGATTGGAAGGGAAGCTCCTACAATGAGCAGTTCTTC